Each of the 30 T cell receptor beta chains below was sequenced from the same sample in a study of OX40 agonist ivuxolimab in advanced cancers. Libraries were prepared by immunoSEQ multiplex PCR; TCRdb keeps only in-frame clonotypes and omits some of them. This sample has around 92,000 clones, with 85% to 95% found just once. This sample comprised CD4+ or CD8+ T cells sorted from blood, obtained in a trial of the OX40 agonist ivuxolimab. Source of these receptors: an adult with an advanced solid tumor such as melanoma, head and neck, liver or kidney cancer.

The CDR3 is CASSLGGPGVYNEQFF. CDR3 nucleotide sequence: TGTGCCAGCAGCTTAGGGGGCCCCGGGGTCTACAATGAGCAGTTCTTC. This chain connects TRBV11-3 to TRBJ2-1, with D perhaps matching TRBD1 or TRBD2 (5 bases each). Trimming left V 1 base short and J 3 bases short, with 13 bases between. Germline-derived CDR1 and CDR2 are SGHNT and YENEEA. The CDR3 contains 16 residues.

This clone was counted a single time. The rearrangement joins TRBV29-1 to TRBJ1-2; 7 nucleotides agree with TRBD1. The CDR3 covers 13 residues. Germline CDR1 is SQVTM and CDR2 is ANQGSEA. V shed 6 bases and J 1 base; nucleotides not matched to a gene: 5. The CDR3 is CSVAGQINYGYTF. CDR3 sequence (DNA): TGCAGCGTGGCGGGACAGATTAACTATGGCTACACCTTC.

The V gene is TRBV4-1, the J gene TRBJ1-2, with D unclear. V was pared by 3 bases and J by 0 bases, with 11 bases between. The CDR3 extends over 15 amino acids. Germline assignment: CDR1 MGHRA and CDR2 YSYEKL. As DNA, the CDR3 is TGCGCCAGCAGCCAGCCCACGAGGGCTAACTATGGCTACACCTTC. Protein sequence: CASSQPTRANYGYTF.

CDR3 sequence reads: CASNLLPGQSNYGYTF. CDR3 coding DNA: TGTGCCAGCAACTTACTGCCGGGACAGTCTAACTATGGCTACACCTTC. V gene TRBV5-5 combines with J gene TRBJ1-2, with TRBD1 matching 7 bases. The length of the CDR3 is 16 residues. The germline V gene encodes CDR1 SGHKS and CDR2 YYEKEE (reference sequence). Trimming removed 6 bases from V and 0 bases from J; junction bases left unmatched: 11.

CDR3 sequence (DNA): TGTGCCAGCTCATCCGGGACTAGCAACCTAGAGACCCAGTACTTC. It specifies CASSSGTSNLETQYF. The chain recombines TRBV18 with TRBJ2-5; TRBD2 aligns across 9 bases. CDR3 length: 15 residues. Germline V gives CDR1 KGHSH, CDR2 LQKENI. V gave up 5 bases and J gave up 4 bases; unmatched junction bases: 8.

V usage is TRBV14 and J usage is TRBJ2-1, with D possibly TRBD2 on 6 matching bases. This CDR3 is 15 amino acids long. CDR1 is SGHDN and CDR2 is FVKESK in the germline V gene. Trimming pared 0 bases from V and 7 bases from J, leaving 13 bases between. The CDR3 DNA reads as TGTGCCAGCAGCCAAGAATTGCGGGGACTGAATGAGCAGTTCTTC. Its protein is CASSQELRGLNEQFF.

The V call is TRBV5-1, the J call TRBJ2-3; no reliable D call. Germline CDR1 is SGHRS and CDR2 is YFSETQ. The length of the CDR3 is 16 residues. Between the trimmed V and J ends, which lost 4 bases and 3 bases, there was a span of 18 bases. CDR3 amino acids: CASSIQLLSRTDTQYF. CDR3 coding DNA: TGCGCCAGCAGCATTCAGTTGCTATCGCGGACAGATACGCAGTATTTT.

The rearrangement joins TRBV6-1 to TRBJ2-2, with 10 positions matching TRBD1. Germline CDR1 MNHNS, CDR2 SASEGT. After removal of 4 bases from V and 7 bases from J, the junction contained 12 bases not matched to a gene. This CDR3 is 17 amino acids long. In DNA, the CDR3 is TGTGCCAGCAGTGGCCCCCGGGGGACAGGGGAGATCGGGGAGCTGTTTTTT. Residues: CASSGPRGTGEIGELFF.

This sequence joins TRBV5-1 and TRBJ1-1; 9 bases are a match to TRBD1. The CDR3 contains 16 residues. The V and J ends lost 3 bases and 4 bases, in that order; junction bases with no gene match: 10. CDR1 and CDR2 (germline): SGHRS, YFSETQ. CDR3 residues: CASSWDRVGRSTEAFF. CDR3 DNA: TGCGCCAGCAGCTGGGACAGGGTTGGTCGGAGCACTGAAGCTTTCTTT. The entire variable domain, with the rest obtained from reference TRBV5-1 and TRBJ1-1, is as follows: KAGVTQTPRYLIKTRGQQVTLSCSPISGHRSVSWYQQTPGQGLQFLFEYFSETQRNKGNFPGRFSGRQFSNSRSEMNVSTLELGDSALYLCASSWDRVGRSTEAFFGQGTRLTVV.

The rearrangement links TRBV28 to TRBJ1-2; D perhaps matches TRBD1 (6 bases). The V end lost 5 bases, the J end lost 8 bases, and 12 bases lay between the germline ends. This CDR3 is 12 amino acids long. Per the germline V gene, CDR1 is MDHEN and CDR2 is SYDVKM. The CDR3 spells CASSNERGGYTF. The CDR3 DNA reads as TGTGCCAGCAGTAATGAGAGGGGGGGCTACACCTTC.

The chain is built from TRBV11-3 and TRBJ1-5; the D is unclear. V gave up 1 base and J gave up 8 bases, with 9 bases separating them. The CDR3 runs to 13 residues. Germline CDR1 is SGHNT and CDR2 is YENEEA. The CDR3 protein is CASSLGPLKPQHF. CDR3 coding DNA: TGTGCCAGCAGCTTAGGGCCCCTGAAGCCCCAGCATTTT.

This chain's CDR3 is CATSSEVSNQPQHF. The CDR3 bases are TGTGCCACCAGCAGTGAAGTTAGCAATCAGCCCCAGCATTTT. The rearrangement links TRBV15 to TRBJ1-5, with D unclear. V lost 3 bases and J 0 bases, leaving 6 bases between the germline ends. The CDR3 runs 14 residues. From germline, CDR1 is LNHNV and CDR2 YYDKDF (reference sequence).

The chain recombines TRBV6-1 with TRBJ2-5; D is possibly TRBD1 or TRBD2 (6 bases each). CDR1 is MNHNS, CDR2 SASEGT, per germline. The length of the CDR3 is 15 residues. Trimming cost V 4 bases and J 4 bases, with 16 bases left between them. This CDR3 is CASSAQHRGLETQYF. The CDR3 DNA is TGTGCCAGCAGTGCACAGCATCGGGGGCTAGAGACCCAGTACTTC.

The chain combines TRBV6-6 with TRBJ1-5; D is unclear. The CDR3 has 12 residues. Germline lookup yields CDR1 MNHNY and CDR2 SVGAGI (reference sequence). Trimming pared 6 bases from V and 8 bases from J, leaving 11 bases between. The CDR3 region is CASRSLREPQHF. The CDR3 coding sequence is TGTGCCAGCAGATCTCTTCGAGAGCCCCAGCATTTT.

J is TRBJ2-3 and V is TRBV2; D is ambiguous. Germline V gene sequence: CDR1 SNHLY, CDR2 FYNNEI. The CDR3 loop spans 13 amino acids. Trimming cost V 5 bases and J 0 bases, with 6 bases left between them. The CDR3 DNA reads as TGTGCCAGCAGTACCACTAGCACAGATACGCAGTATTTT. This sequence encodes CASSTTSTDTQYF.

The CDR3 bases are TGTGCCAGCGACAGGGGGTACACTGGGGCCAACGTCCTGACTTTC. This translates into CASDRGYTGANVLTF. The chain couples TRBV28 to TRBJ2-6; 9 nucleotides agree with TRBD1. CDR3 size: 15 residues. Germline assignment: CDR1 MDHEN and CDR2 SYDVKM. V was pared by 8 bases and J by 2 bases, with 4 bases of the junction left unmatched.

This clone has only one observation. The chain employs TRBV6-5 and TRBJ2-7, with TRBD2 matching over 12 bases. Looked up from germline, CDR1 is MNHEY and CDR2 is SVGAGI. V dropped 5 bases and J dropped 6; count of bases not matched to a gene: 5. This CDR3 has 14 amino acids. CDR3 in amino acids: CASSGLGLAGEQYV. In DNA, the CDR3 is TGTGCCAGCAGTGGACTGGGACTAGCGGGCGAGCAGTACGTC.

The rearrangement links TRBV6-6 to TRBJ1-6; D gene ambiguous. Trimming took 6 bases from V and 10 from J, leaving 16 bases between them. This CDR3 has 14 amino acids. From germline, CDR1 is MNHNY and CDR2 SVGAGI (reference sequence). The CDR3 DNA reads TGTGCCAGCAGCTCAAACGACTTTTGGTCACCCCTCCACTTT. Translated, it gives CASSSNDFWSPLHF.

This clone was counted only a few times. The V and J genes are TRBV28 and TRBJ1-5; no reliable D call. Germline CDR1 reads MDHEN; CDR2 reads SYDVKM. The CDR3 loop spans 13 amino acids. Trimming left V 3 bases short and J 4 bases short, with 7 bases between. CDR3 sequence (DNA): TGTGCCAGCAGTTTTGACCAAAATCAGCCCCAGCATTTT. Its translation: CASSFDQNQPQHF.

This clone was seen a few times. The CDR3 coding sequence is TGTGCCAGTGCCCAGGAGAGAATTGATCAGCCCCAGCATTTT. Translating it yields CASAQERIDQPQHF. The V gene is TRBV19, the J gene TRBJ1-5; D call uncertain. The CDR3 covers 14 residues. Trimming took off 8 bases at V and 5 bases at J, with 16 bases between the two ends. The germline V gene has CDR1 LNHDA and CDR2 SQIVND (reference sequence).

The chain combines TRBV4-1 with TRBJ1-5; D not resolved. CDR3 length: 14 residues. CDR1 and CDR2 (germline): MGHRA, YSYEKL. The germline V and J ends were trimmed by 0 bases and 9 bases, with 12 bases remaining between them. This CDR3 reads CASSQELGGMPQHF. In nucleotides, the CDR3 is TGCGCCAGCAGCCAAGAACTCGGCGGTATGCCCCAGCATTTT.

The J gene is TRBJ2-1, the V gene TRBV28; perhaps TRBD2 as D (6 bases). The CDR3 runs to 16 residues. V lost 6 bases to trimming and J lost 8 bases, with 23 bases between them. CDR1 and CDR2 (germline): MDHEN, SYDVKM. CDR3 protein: CASSLTWTTVTHEQFF. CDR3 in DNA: TGTGCCAGCAGCCTGACTTGGACTACCGTGACACATGAGCAGTTCTTC.

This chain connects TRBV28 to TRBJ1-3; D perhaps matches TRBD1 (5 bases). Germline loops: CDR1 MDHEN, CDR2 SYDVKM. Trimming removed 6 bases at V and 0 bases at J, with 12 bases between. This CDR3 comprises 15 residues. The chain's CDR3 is CASRDTGSSGNTIYF. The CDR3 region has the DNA TGTGCCAGCAGAGATACAGGCTCCTCTGGAAACACCATATATTTT.

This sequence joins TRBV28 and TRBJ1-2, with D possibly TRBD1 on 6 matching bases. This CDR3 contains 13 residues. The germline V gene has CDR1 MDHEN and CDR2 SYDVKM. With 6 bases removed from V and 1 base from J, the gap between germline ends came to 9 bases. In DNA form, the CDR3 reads TGTGCCAGCAGACCACAGGGTAACTATGGCTACACCTTC. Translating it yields CASRPQGNYGYTF.

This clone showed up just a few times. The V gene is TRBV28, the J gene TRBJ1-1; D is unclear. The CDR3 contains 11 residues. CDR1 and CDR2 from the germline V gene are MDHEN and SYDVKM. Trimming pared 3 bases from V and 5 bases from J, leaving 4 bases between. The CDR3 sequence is CASSLRTEAFF. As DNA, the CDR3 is TGTGCCAGCAGTTTGAGGACTGAAGCTTTCTTT.

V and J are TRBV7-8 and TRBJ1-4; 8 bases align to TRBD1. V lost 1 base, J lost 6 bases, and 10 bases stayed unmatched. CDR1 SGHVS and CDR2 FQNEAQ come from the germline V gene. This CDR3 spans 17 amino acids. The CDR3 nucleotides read TGTGCCAGCAGCTTAGATCGTCCGGGACAGGACTATGAAAAACTGTTTTTT. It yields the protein CASSLDRPGQDYEKLFF.

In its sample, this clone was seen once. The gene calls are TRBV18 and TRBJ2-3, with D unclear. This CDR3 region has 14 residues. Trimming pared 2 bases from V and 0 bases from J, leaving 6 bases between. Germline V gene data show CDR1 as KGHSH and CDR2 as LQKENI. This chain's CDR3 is CASSPTHSTDTQYF. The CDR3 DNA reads TGTGCCAGCTCACCAACCCATAGCACAGATACGCAGTATTTT.

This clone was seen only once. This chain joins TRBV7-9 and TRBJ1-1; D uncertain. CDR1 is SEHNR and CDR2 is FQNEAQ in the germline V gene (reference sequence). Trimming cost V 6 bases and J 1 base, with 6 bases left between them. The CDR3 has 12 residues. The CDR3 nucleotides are TGTGCCAGCAGTTCCCAGAACACTGAAGCTTTCTTT. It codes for CASSSQNTEAFF.

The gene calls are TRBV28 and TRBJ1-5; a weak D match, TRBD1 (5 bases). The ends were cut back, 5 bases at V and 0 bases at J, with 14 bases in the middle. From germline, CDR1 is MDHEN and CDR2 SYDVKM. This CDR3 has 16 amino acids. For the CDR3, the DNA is TGTGCCAGCAGTCCGGGGGTTCTCATTAGCAATCAGCCCCAGCATTTT. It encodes CASSPGVLISNQPQHF.

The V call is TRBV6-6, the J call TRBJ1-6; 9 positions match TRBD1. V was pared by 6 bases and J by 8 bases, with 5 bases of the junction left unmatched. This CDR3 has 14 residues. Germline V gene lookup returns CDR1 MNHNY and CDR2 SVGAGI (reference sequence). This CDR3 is CASRRTGEYSPLHF. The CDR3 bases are TGTGCCAGCAGGCGGACAGGGGAATATTCACCCCTCCACTTT.